This is a list of T cell receptor beta chains from one sample in a study of T cell responses to AZD1222 COVID-19 vaccine. This table comes from immunoSEQ multiplex PCR, and its TCRdb copy is limited to in-frame clones, with some not included. This table has some 100,000 clones, 70% to 90% appearing once. The sequencing here drew on peripheral blood, taken on day 0 of AZD1222 vaccination. These receptors all stem from an adult in good health. Each CDR3 is given with its conserved first and last residue. Each record gives: V gene, J gene, clone size, CDR3 protein. Size tells how often a clone was seen (once, few, many) or the class of an expanded clone, and some rows leave it out.

>TRBV11-2|TRBJ1-1|NA
CASSSYRDRSRLGAFF
>TRBV9|TRBJ2-5|once
CASSSQGQKQETQYF
>TRBV6-5|TRBJ2-7|NA
CASRMQLAGGYEQYF
>TRBV7-6|TRBJ1-2|NA
CASSIPLDRSYGYTF
>TRBV6-4|TRBJ2-1|once
CASSEGDRGYEQFF
>TRBV19|TRBJ1-1|NA
CASTRGGRGNTEAFF
>TRBV27|TRBJ2-7|NA
CASSSNGLGRYEQYF
>TRBV5-5|TRBJ1-4|NA
CASSLRGTNEKLFF
>TRBV19|TRBJ1-2|few
CASSIHRDRGRLGYGYTF
>TRBV5-1|TRBJ2-1|NA
CASSIANNEQFF
>TRBV10-1|TRBJ1-1|few
CASSEQGTGSEDGTEAFF
>TRBV10-3|TRBJ1-2|NA
CAISEPGTYYGYTF
>TRBV2|TRBJ2-5|NA
CASSDFLSWTPNQETQYF
>TRBV19|TRBJ1-1|once
CASSMGFRGFINTEAFF
>TRBV9|TRBJ1-1|NA
CASSAISRADTEAFF
>TRBV5-6|TRBJ1-4|few
CASSLGGTGSEKLFF
>TRBV5-4|TRBJ2-2|NA
CASSLVAGLGGELFF
>TRBV10-3|TRBJ2-5|NA
CAISELRSQETQYF
>TRBV2|TRBJ1-2|NA
CASRHSGALYGYTF
>TRBV28|TRBJ1-3|NA
CASSLSDFAGNTIYF
>TRBV19|TRBJ2-5|NA
CASSSLAGGETQYF
>TRBV7-8|TRBJ1-1|NA
CASSLVAGANTEAFF
>TRBV5-1|TRBJ2-3|once
CASSLQGRSTDTQYF
>TRBV5-4|TRBJ1-4|NA
CASSPDRGRGEKLFF
>TRBV30|TRBJ1-5|NA
CAWSDDRVNQPQHF
>TRBV2|TRBJ1-6|few
CASRPRARGEGSPLHF
>TRBV4-3|TRBJ1-1|NA
CASSPDGMTEAFF
>TRBV5-6|TRBJ2-2|few
CASTLLAGHPTGELFF
>TRBV27|TRBJ1-6|NA
CASSLSRGGRGGSPLHF
>TRBV7-8|TRBJ1-4|NA
CASSLGPGTGGSEKLFF
>TRBV2|TRBJ2-4|NA
CASSAGLAIRLEAKNIQYF
>TRBV7-2|TRBJ2-3|NA
CASSTRQGSRTDTQYF
>TRBV6-5|TRBJ2-1|NA
CASSSGTTRNEQFF
>TRBV4-2|TRBJ1-5|NA
CASSQSGQDQPQHF
>TRBV2|TRBJ2-1|NA
CASNKEGLAGPNEQFF
>TRBV3-1/TRBV3-2|TRBJ1-1|NA
CASSQGPTEAFF
>TRBV21-1|TRBJ2-1|NA
CASSPAGGPGSGYNEQFF
>TRBV18|TRBJ1-2|NA
CASSPVEGRHYGYTF